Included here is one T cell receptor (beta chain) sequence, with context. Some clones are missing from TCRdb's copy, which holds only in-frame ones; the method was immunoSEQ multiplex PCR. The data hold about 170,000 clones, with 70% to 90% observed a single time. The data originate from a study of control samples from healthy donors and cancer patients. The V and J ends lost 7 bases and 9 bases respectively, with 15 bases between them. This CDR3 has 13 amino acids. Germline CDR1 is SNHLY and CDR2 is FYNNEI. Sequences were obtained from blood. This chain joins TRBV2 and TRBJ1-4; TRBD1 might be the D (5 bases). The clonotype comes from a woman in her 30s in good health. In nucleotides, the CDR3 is TGTGCCAGCACCGGGACTCAGTGGAAAAAACTGTTTTTT. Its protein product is CASTGTQWKKLFF.